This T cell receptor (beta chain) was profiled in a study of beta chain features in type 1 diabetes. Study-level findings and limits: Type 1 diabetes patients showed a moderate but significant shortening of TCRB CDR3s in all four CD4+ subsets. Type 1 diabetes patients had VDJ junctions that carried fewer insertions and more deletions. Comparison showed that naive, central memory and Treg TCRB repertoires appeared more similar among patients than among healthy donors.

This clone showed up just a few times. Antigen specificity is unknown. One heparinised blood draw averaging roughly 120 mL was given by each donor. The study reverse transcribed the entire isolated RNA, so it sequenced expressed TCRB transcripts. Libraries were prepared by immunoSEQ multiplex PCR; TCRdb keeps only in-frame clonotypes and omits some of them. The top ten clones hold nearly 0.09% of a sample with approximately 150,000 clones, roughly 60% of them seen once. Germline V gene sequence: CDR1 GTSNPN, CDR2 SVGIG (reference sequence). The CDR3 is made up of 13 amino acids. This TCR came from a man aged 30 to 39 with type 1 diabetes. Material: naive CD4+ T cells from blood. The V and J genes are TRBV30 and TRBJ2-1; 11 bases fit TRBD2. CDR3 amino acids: CAWFKLAGGHQFF. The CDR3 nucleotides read TGTGCTTGGTTTAAGCTAGCGGGGGGACACCAGTTCTTC. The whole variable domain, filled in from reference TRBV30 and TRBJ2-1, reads SQTIHQWPATLVQPVGSPLSLECTVEGTSNPNLYWYRQAAGRGLQLLFYSVGIGQISSEVPQNLSASRPQDRQFILSSKKLLLSDSGFYLCAWFKLAGGHQFFGPGTRLTVL.